This paragraph covers one T cell receptor beta chain sequence. No cognate antigen has been identified for it. Base qualities were left out, and no much larger clone turns up one base away. The germline V gene yields SGHRS for CDR1 and YFSETQ for CDR2. Compared with germline, V lacks 4 bases and J lacks 0 bases; bases without a gene match: 11. Including cysteine and phenylalanine, the CDR3 has 17 amino acids. CDR3 DNA is the only sequence kept; it has 51 bases, read in frame from the first base. TCR CDR3 regions were amplified from genomic DNA by multiplex PCR using the deep immunoSEQ assay. For each cell subset, the extracted genomic DNA was distributed evenly across all wells of several immunoSEQ 96-well plates, and each plate served as one replicate. For sorted subsets, each replicate PCR was loaded with approximately 190 ng genomic DNA, equivalent to 30,000 or so T cell genomes. Purified libraries were quantified with a Qubit 3.0 fluorometer, sized on a Bioanalyzer 2100, and re-quantified with the KAPA Library Quantification kit. Each immunoSEQ 96-well plate was sequenced on its own single-read 150-cycle Illumina NextSeq 550 flow cell. As for how the authors treated the data: Because the immunoSEQ output included only junctional sequences and no quality scores, the filtering could not be the same as the filtering used for full-length reads. Sequences were annotated with PyIR, a Python wrapper for IgBLAST v1.9, using IMGT germline references to assign V/J genes and CDR3. Any read was removed if the V/J assignment was weak (E-value above 1e-6), the CDR3 was missing, or the read contained stop codons, out-of-frame junctions, or ambiguous translated residues. V3J clonotypes were defined by identical inferred V gene, J gene, and CDR3 amino acid sequence. Percentage overlap between repertoires was calculated by dividing the number of shared unique clonotypes by the size of the smaller repertoire. Richness of each repertoire was evaluated using RTK rarefaction, the Chao1 estimator, and Recon v2.1 estimates of unobserved clonotypes. Generation probabilities were computed with OLGA for all TCRbeta clonotypes obtained by the gDNA method from several donors. The immuneACCESS repertoire file appears here via TCRdb, limited to in-frame rearrangements. These files lack a portion of the clones; in checked studies, under half of the deficit traces to unresolved V genes, and the cause of the others is not known. D and trimming were read from the DNA, whereas the V and J calls and clone size are those reported in that table. The sample data list about 1.5 million clones, and approximately 97% of these were observed just once. The biggest ten clones account for about 1% of the sample.

This sample is drawn from a study of shared clonotypes between healthy human individuals (dated by TCRdb to the early 2020s). Regarding the complete study: The cohort comprised a couple of women and a few men aged 18 to 49 years. Libraries were prepared and TCR repertoires were sequenced by different laboratories using diverse techniques, in order to increase sequencing depth and limit assay-specific biases. To estimate repertoire size and how much clonotype sharing occurs between individuals, the study deeply sequenced the blood TCR repertoires of about 5 healthy adults. For each donor, three plates each were used for CD4 naive and CD4 memory, two plates were used for CD8 naive, and one plate was used for CD8 memory. Leukapheresis yielded between about 0.9 and 9.5 billion PBMCs per donor.

Paper-wide results and their limitations: Compared with non-shared clonotypes, the clonotypes found in all four sorted-subset donors had higher generation probabilities. Based on pairwise subsampling, the degree of clonotype sharing among donors was expected to be affected by sequencing depth. Incomplete sequencing was indicated by rarefaction of sorted-subset datasets, despite the large sequencing depth. Only blood was sampled, and tissue TCR repertoires likely differ from those in blood. The small number of donors limited the genetic and exposure-history diversity represented. When several donors were compared, the shared fraction of clonotypes was around 4.6% for naive CD4, approximately 3.3% for naive CD8, 2% to 2.5% for memory CD4, and 0.4% for memory CD8. Estimated clonotype richness was generally larger for naive than for memory subsets.

Donors were healthy HIV-negative adults with no recently reported acute infections or vaccinations. Every donor was a Caucasian adult living in Nashville, Tennessee, USA. CD4+ T cells were enriched by magnetic negative selection; naive cells were then positively selected on CD45RA, and the negative fraction formed the memory subset. Blood was collected by leukapheresis, and PBMCs were isolated by Ficoll-Histopaque density gradient centrifugation and then cryopreserved in liquid nitrogen vapor phase. Analytical flow cytometry was used to check the purity and quantity of every magnetically sorted T cell population. Genomic DNA was isolated from every sorted fraction and measured by UV absorbance on a Nanodrop 2000c.

The sample was naive CD4+ T cells sorted from blood. The cell subset or site label for this specimen denotes: CD45RA+ positively selected. The sequence came from a man aged 25-45 years in good health. The chain is encoded by TRBV5-1 joined to TRBJ1-1, with TRBD1 identical over 8 junction bases. The DNA sequence reads TGCGCCAGCAGCAAGGACAGGGCGCTATACATGAACACTGAAGCTTTCTTT. It translates as CASSKDRALYMNTEAFF.